The rows below give T cell receptor beta chains drawn from one sample of a study of breast tumors, draining lymph nodes, adjacent tissues. TCRdb used MiXCR to reprocess the multiplex PCR reads, holding one entry per CDR3 protein. The sample records 130,000 or so distinct CDR3 sequences, approximately 29% being singletons. Sequenced material: axillary lymph node tissue. Receptors originate from a female donor with breast cancer. Some clones in this sample may be carry-over from other donors' samples. Each CDR3 is given with its conserved first and last residue. Each record gives: CDR3 protein, CDR3 DNA, clone size, D gene, V gene, J gene. D genes are given only for firm matches. A row's size may be missing; if present it is once, few, many or a size class.

CASSKYPRTQVFYEQYF,TGCGCCAGCAGCAAATACCCCCGGACCCAAGTTTTCTACGAGCAGTACTTC,-,-,TRBV2,TRBJ2-7
CASSYWDRPNQPQHF,TGTGCCAGCAGTTACTGGGACAGACCAAATCAGCCCCAGCATTTT,-,TRBD1,TRBV6-5,TRBJ1-5
CASSLLQGPYNEQFF,TGTGCCAGCAGCCTACTCCAGGGACCATATAATGAGCAGTTCTTC,-,-,TRBV11-2,TRBJ2-1
CASSEGRGAKGYEQYF,TGCGCCAGCAGCGAGGGCAGGGGGGCAAAAGGCTACGAGCAGTACTTC,many,-,TRBV5-1,TRBJ2-7
CASRATGQQNEKLFF,TGTGCCAGCAGAGCAACGGGACAGCAGAATGAAAAACTGTTTTTT,many,TRBD1,TRBV14,TRBJ1-4
CASSDTSNSPLHF,TGTGCCAGCAGTGACACTTCCAATTCACCCCTCCACTTT,many,-,TRBV6-6,TRBJ1-6
CASNRDRGPLHF,TGTGCCAGTAACAGGGACAGGGGCCCCCTCCACTTT,many,TRBD1,TRBV19,TRBJ1-6
CASSQVGGDPNSPLHF,TGCGCCAGCAGCCAAGTCGGAGGCGACCCTAATTCACCCCTCCACTTT,many,-,TRBV4-3,TRBJ1-6
CAISEPVEGRETQHF,TGTGCCATCAGTGAGCCAGTGGAGGGTCGAGAGACCCAGCATTTT,-,-,TRBV10-3,TRBJ1-5
CASSEAMQGGQETQYF,TGTGCCAGCAGTGAAGCCATGCAGGGGGGCCAAGAGACCCAGTACTTC,-,-,TRBV2,TRBJ2-5
CSVLPGQGAVYGYTF,TGCAGTGTCCTCCCGGGACAGGGGGCTGTATATGGCTACACCTTC,-,TRBD1,TRBV20-1,TRBJ1-2
CASSLASQGALAGPNVLTF,TGTGCCAGCAGCTTAGCGTCCCAGGGGGCGCTGGCTGGGCCCAACGTCCTGACTTTC,many,TRBD1,TRBV7-3,TRBJ2-6
CASSVGRVLANYGYTF,TGTGCCAGCAGCGTAGGTAGGGTATTAGCTAACTATGGCTACACCTTC,many,-,TRBV9,TRBJ1-2
CASSQLQGLSGNTIYF,TGCGCCAGCAGCCAACTACAGGGTCTGTCTGGAAACACCATATATTTT,-,-,TRBV4-3,TRBJ1-3
CASSLQRGGFTDTQYF,TGTGCCAGCAGCCTGCAGCGGGGGGGTTTCACAGATACGCAGTATTTT,many,TRBD2,TRBV3-1,TRBJ2-3
CASSPWTGDNEKLFF,TGTGCTAGCAGCCCTTGGACAGGGGATAATGAAAAACTGTTTTTT,many,TRBD1,TRBV7-7,TRBJ1-4
CATSDLRRGSYPMSRERNQPQHF,TGTGCCACCAGTGATTTGCGACGAGGGAGCTATCCAATGAGCAGGGAACGCAATCAGCCCCAGCATTTT,-,-,TRBV24-1,TRBJ1-5
CASRQGVNEKLFF,TGTGCCAGCAGACAGGGAGTTAATGAAAAACTGTTTTTT,many,-,TRBV12-3/TRBV12-4,TRBJ1-4
CASSVSGGDYNEQFF,TGTGCCAGCAGCGTCAGCGGGGGGGATTACAATGAGCAGTTCTTC,many,TRBD2,TRBV6-4,TRBJ2-1
CASSLQGYYEQYF,TGTGCCAGCAGTCTACAGGGCTACTACGAGCAGTACTTC,many,-,TRBV2,TRBJ2-7
CASSLGCGGTYEPYF,TGTGCCAGCAGCTTGGGGTGCGGGGGGACCTACGAGCCGTACTTC,-,TRBD2,TRBV9,TRBJ2-7
CTKSGLSGYTF,TGCACCAAATCCGGACTTAGTGGCTACACCTTC,many,-,TRBV20-1,TRBJ1-2
CASSLFGGESSQPQHF,TGTGCCAGCAGCTTATTTGGGGGCGAGAGCAGTCAGCCCCAGCATTTT,many,-,TRBV7-8,TRBJ1-5
CASSLGLAGGQYEQYF,TGCGCCAGCAGCTTAGGGCTAGCGGGGGGGCAGTACGAGCAGTACTTC,many,TRBD2,TRBV5-1,TRBJ2-7